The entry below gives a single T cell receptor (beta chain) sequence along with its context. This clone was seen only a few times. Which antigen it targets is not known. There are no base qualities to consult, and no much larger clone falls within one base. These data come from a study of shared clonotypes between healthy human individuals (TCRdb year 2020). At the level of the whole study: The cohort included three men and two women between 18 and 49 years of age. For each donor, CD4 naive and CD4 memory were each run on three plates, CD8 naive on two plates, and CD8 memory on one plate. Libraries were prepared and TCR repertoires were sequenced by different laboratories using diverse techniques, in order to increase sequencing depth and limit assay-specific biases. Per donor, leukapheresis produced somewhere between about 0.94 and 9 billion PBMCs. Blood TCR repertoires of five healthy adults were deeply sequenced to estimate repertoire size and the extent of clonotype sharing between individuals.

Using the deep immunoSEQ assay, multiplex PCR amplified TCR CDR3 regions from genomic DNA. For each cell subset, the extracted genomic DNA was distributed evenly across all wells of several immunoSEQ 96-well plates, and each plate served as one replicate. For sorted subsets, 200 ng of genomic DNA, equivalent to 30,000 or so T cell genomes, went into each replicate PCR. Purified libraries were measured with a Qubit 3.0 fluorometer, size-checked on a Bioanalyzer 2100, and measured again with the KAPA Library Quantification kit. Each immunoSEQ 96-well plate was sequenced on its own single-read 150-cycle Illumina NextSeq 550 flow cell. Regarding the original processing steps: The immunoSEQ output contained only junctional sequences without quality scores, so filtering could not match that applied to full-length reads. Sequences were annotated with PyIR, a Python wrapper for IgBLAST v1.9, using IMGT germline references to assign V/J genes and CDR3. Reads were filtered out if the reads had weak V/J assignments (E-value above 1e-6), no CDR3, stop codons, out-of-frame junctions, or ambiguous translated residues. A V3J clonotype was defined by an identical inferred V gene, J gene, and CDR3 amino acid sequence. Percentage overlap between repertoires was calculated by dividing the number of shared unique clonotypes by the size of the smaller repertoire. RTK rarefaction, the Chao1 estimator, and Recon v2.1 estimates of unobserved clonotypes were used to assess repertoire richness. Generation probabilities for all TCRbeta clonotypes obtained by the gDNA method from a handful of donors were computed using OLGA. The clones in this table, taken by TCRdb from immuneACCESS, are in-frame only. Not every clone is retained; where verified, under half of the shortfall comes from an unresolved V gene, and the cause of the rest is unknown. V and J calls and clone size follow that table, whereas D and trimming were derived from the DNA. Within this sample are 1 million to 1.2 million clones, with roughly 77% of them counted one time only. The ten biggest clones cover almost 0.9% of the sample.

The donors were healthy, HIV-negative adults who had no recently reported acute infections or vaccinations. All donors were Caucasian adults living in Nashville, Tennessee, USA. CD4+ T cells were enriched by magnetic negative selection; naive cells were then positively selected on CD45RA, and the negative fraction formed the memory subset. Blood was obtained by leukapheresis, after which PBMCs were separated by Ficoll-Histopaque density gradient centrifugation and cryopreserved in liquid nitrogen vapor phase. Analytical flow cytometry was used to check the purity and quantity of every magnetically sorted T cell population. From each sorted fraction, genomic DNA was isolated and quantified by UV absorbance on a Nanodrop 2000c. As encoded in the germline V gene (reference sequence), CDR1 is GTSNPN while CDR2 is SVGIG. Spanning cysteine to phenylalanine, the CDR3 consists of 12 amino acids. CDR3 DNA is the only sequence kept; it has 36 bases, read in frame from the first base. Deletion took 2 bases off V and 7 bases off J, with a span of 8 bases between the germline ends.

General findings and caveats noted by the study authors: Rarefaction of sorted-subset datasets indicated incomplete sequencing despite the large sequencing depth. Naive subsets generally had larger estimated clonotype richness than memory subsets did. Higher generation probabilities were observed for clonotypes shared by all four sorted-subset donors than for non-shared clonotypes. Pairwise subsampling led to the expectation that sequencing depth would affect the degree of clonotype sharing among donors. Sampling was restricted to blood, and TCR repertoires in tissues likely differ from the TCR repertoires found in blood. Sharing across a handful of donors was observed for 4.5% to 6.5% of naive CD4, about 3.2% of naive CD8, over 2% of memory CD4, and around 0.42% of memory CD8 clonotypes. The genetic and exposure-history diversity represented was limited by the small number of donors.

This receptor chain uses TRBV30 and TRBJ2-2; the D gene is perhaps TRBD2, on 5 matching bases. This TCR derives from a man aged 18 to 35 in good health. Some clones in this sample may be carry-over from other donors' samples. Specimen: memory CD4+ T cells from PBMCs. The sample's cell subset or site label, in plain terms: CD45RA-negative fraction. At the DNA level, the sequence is TGTGCCTGGAGTTCGGGAATCGGGGAGCTGTTTTTT. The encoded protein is CAWSSGIGELFF.